This TCR beta chain stems from a study of blood T cells in healthy people across ages. V was clipped by 1 base and J by 4 bases, with 8 bases between them. The CDR3 is 13 amino acids. The V gene's germline CDR1 is LGHNA and CDR2 YNFKEQ. The use of a sample-barcoded 5' primer and a J-beta primer mix characterized a second PCR of roughly 6 to 11 cycles. TCRdb redid the calling of the 5' RACE reads with MiXCR, one entry per CDR3 protein. The table includes over 600,000 distinct CDR3 sequences, about 45% detected once. This TCR was recovered from a man of 80 years or more in good health. Source material: blood. This chain links TRBV4-2 with TRBJ2-7; unclear D gene. The CDR3 loop reads CASSQGLFYEQYF. The CDR3 region has the DNA TGTGCCAGCAGCCAAGGACTTTTTTACGAGCAGTACTTC.